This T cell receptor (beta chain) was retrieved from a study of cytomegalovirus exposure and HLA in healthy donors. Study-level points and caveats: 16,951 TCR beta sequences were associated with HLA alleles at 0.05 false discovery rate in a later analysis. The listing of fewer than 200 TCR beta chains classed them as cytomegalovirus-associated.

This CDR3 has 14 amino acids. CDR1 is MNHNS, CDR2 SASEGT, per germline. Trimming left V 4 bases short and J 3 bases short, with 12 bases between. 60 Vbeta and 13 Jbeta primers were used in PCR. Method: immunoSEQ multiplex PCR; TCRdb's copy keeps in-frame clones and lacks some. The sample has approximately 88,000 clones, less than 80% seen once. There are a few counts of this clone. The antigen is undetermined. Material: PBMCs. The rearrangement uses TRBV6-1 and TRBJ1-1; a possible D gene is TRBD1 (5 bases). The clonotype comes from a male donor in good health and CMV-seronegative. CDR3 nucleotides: TGTGCCAGCAGTGGGGGCCGAACGGACACTGAAGCTTTCTTT. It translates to CASSGGRTDTEAFF.